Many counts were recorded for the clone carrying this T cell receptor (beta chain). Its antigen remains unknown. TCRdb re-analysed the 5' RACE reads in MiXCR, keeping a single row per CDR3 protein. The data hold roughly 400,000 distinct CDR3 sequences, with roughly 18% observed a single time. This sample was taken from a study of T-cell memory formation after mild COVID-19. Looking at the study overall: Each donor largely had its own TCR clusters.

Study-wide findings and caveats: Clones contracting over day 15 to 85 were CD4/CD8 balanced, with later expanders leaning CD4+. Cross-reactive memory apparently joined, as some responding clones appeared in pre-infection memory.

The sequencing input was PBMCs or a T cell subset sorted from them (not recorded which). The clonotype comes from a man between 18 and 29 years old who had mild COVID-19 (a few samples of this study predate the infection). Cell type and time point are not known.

The CDR3 reads CSASSRQTYEQYF. The CDR3 DNA sequence: TGCAGTGCTAGCTCGCGACAGACCTACGAGCAGTACTTC. The chain links TRBV20-1 to TRBJ2-7; a weak D match, TRBD1 (5 bases). Per germline, CDR1 DFQATT and CDR2 SNEGSKA (reference sequence). Trimming cost V 3 bases and J 2 bases, with 11 bases left between them. This CDR3 has 13 residues.